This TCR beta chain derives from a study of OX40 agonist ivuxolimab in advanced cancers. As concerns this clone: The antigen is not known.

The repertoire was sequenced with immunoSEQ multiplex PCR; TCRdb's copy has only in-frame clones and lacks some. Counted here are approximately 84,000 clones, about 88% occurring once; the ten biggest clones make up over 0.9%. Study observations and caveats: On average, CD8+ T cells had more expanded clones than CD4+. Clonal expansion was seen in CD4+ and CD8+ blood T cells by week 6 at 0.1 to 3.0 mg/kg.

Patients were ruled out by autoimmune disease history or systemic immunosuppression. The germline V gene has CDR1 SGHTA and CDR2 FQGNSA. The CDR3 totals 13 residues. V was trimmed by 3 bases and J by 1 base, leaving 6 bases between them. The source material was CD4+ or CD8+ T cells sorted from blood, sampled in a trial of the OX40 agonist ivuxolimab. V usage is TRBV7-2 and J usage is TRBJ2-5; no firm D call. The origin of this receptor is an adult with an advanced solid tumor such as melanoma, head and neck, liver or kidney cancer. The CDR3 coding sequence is TGTGCCAGCAGCTTGGCACCCCAAGAGACCCAGTACTTC. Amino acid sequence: CASSLAPQETQYF.